The entry that follows covers one T cell receptor beta chain sequence. This sample was included in a study of blood T cell repertoires in COVID-19. The wider study: Specimens from acute and convalescent COVID-19 originated in the United States, Italy and Spain. The cDNA or gDNA used as material had been derived from T cells, B-cell-depleted T cells, or PBMCs.

Study processing details: Reference gene primer amplification gave estimated nucleated cell counts. TCRdb's table, derived via immunoSEQ multiplex PCR, lists solely in-frame clones and lacks some. V, J and clone size derive from that table, while D and trimming were established from the DNA sequence. The data hold approximately 190,000 clones, with 82% observed a single time. The CDR3 is 16 residues long. CDR1 is LNHDA, CDR2 SQIVND, per germline (reference sequence). Losses at the gene ends were 6 bases for V and 1 base for J; bases not matched to a gene: 11. The specimen was peripheral blood. The sequence was obtained from a woman in her twenties or thirties with acute or convalescent COVID-19. The chain joins TRBV19 to TRBJ1-1, with 7 bases matching TRBD1. CDR3 residues: CASSYDYGTENTEAFF. The DNA of the CDR3 is TGTGCCAGTAGCTACGATTACGGGACAGAGAACACTGAAGCTTTCTTT.